This T cell receptor (beta chain) was recorded in a study of PD-1 blockade in mismatch repair-deficient tumors. At the level of the study: Enrolled about 2013-2017, patients had progressing, pretreated mismatch repair-deficient cancers of 12 types. The study, taken as a whole, reports: After pembrolizumab, tumor-resident clones rose rapidly, then generally contracted before radiologic responses.

PCR or immunohistochemistry showed mismatch repair deficiency in every enrolled patient. TCR sequencing covered a few patients who responded to pembrolizumab. Sequencing used immunoSEQ multiplex PCR; TCRdb keeps in-frame clones, though not all of them. The data contain roughly 120,000 clones, approximately 91% of them seen just once; the ten biggest clones take up about 12%. Of note for this clone: Its antigen is unknown.

V lost 4 bases and J 2 bases, leaving 14 bases between the germline ends. The length of the CDR3 is 15 residues. CDR1 and CDR2 (germline): MGHRA, YSYEKL. The TCR originated in an adult with mismatch repair-deficient cancer. The chain has TRBV4-1 and TRBJ2-5; a weak D match, TRBD1 (6 bases). Sequenced material: peripheral blood, taken just under 74 weeks after starting pembrolizumab. CDR3 sequence reads: CASSLRDTQQETQYF. The CDR3 DNA follows: TGCGCCAGCAGCCTCCGGGACACCCAACAAGAGACCCAGTACTTC.